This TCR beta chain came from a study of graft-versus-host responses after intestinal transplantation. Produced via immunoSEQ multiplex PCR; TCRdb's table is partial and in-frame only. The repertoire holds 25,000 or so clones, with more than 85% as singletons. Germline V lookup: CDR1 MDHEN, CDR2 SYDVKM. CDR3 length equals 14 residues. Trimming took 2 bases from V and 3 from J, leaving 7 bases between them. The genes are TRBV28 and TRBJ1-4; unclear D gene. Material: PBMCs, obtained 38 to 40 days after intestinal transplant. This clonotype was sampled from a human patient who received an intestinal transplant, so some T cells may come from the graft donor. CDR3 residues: CASSLDLPNEKLFF. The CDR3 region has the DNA TGTGCCAGCAGTTTAGACCTCCCTAATGAAAAACTGTTTTTT.